Presented here are 13 T cell receptor beta chains from one specimen sequenced in a study of vaccination and CD4 T cells after COVID-19. The treatment was: approximately nine-day PBMC culture with coronavirus spike peptide pools or control peptides (ViraFEST assay). Which antigens these TCRs recognize remains unknown. Cultured CD4+ T cell DNA was sequenced using the Oncomine TCR Beta short-read assay. TCRdb re-called the PCR reads through MiXCR, storing one row per CDR3 protein. The repertoire consists of more than 11,000 distinct CDR3 sequences, with 52% occurring once and the leading ten covering nearly 9%. The sequencing sample was made of CD4+ T cells from blood, cultured in vitro. All receptors come from a human donor who had recovered from COVID-19.

This clonotype has a handful of counts. The rearrangement uses TRBV19 and TRBJ2-7; possible D gene TRBD1, 6 bases. This CDR3 is 15 amino acids long. Trimming stripped 3 bases from V and 3 bases from J, with 15 bases between. CDR1 is LNHDA and CDR2 is SQIVND in the germline V gene (reference sequence). CDR3 nucleotides: TGTGCCAGTAGTATTAGATGGGACACTATCTACGAGCAGTACTTC. Encoded protein: CASSIRWDTIYEQYF. Looking up the rest from reference TRBV19 and TRBJ2-7 gives the full variable domain: DGGITQSPKYLFRKEGQNVTLSCEQNLNHDAMYWYRQDPGQGLRLIYYSQIVNDFQKGDIAEGYSVSREKKESFPLTVTSAQKNPTAFYLCASSIRWDTIYEQYFGPGTRLTVT.

The chain joins TRBV5-4 to TRBJ1-1; D is perhaps TRBD1 (5 bases). Germline loops: CDR1 SGHNT, CDR2 YYREEE (reference sequence). CDR3 length: 15 amino acids. The germline V and J ends were trimmed by 4 bases and 0 bases, with 13 bases remaining between them. CDR3 in DNA: TGTGCCAGCAGCCGCGGGGGGTCCCTGAACACTGAAGCTTTCTTT. Protein product: CASSRGGSLNTEAFF.

This sequence joins TRBV20-1 and TRBJ2-1; 14 bases line up with TRBD2. Looked up from germline, CDR1 is DFQATT and CDR2 is SNEGSKA (reference sequence). This CDR3 is 15 amino acids long. Trimming cost V 3 bases and J 9 bases; bases outside gene matches: 7. The CDR3 protein is CSARRLAGGPGEQFF. The CDR3 nucleotides read TGCAGTGCTAGGCGACTAGCGGGGGGGCCCGGTGAGCAGTTCTTC.

The rearrangement joins TRBV6-1 to TRBJ1-1; D not certain. From germline, CDR1 is MNHNS and CDR2 SASEGT. Trimming shortened V by 6 bases and J by 8 bases, and 13 bases separated the two germline ends. This CDR3 has 12 amino acids. The CDR3 sequence is CASSKGTSEAFF. DNA for the CDR3: TGTGCCAGCAGCAAGGGTACGAGCGAAGCTTTCTTT.

This chain connects TRBV7-9 to TRBJ1-5; D gene ambiguous. Per germline, CDR1 SEHNR and CDR2 FQNEAQ (reference sequence). V gave up 5 bases and J gave up 4 bases, with 9 bases separating them. The CDR3 consists of 13 residues. CDR3: CASSPDGNQPQHF. For the CDR3, the DNA is TGTGCCAGCAGCCCGGATGGGAATCAGCCCCAGCATTTT. The complete variable domain, with remaining parts taken from reference TRBV7-9 and TRBJ1-5, reads DTGVSQNPRHKITKRGQNVTFRCDPISEHNRLYWYRQTLGQGPEFLTYFQNEAQLEKSRLLSDRFSAERPKGSFSTLEIQRTEQGDSAMYLCASSPDGNQPQHFGDGTRLSIL.

The J gene is TRBJ2-2, the V gene TRBV27; D gene ambiguous. V was pared by 4 bases and J by 6 bases, with 3 bases between. This CDR3 spans 11 amino acids. Germline V CDR1 and CDR2: MNHEY, SMNVEV (reference sequence). As DNA, the CDR3 is TGTGCCAGCAGTTCCCCCGGGGAGCTGTTTTTT. This sequence encodes CASSSPGELFF.

The chain joins TRBV10-3 to TRBJ2-2; 9 bases align to TRBD2. The CDR3 contains 16 residues. Germline assignment: CDR1 ENHRY and CDR2 SYGVKD. J was trimmed by 3 bases and V by 7 bases; bases with no gene match: 9. The CDR3 is CAITGGGAMDTGELFF. Here the CDR3 DNA reads TGTGCCATCACTGGCGGGGGGGCCATGGACACCGGGGAGCTGTTTTTT.

This clonotype was seen a few times. The V call is TRBV20-1, the J call TRBJ2-2, with TRBD2 matching over 8 bases. The CDR3 loop spans 13 amino acids. V lost 3 bases, J lost 6 bases, and 3 bases stayed unmatched. The V gene's germline CDR1 is DFQATT and CDR2 SNEGSKA (reference sequence). CDR3 sequence: CSASGGAPGELFF. The CDR3 DNA reads TGCAGTGCTAGCGGGGGGGCCCCCGGGGAGCTGTTTTTT.

This chain joins TRBV20-1 and TRBJ2-1; D may be TRBD1 or TRBD2 (5 bases each). This CDR3 is built from 15 residues. The V gene's germline CDR1 is DFQATT and CDR2 SNEGSKA (reference sequence). V dropped 1 base and J dropped 8 bases, with 18 bases sitting between them. The CDR3 DNA sequence: TGCAGTGCTAGAGTTCTGAGGGGAAGCGGCGATGAGCAGTTCTTC. Protein product: CSARVLRGSGDEQFF.

This clonotype has only a few counts. The J gene is TRBJ2-7, the V gene TRBV12-3 or TRBV12-4; tentatively, D is TRBD1 (6 bases). Trimming cost V 1 base and J 0 bases, with 13 bases left between them. This CDR3 comprises 16 residues. Written as DNA, the CDR3 is TGTGCCAGCAGTTTAGGTTTGGGGGCCGTCTCCTACGAGCAGTACTTC. This sequence encodes CASSLGLGAVSYEQYF.

The gene calls are TRBV28 and TRBJ1-6; no reliable D call. Germline CDR1 is MDHEN and CDR2 is SYDVKM. V lost 6 bases to trimming and J lost 9 bases, with 12 bases between them. This CDR3 spans 13 amino acids. The CDR3 protein is CASSTLRGSPLHF. CDR3 DNA sequence: TGTGCCAGCAGCACACTCCGGGGTTCACCCCTCCACTTT.

The chain has TRBV28 and TRBJ1-1; 7 positions match TRBD1. The CDR3 has 14 residues. The germline gives CDR1 MDHEN, CDR2 SYDVKM. Trimming took 5 bases from V and 2 from J; bases not matched to a gene: 5. For the CDR3, the DNA is TGTGCCAGCAGTCCGGGACAGCCAAACACTGAAGCTTTCTTT. Encoded protein: CASSPGQPNTEAFF.

The chain has TRBV20-1 and TRBJ2-1; D unresolved. V lost 7 bases to trimming and J lost 0 bases, with 13 bases between them. Germline V CDR1 and CDR2: DFQATT, SNEGSKA (reference sequence). The CDR3 spans 14 residues. The CDR3 DNA sequence: TGCAGTGGATCTGAGTTGCGCTCCTACAATGAGCAGTTCTTC. Residues: CSGSELRSYNEQFF.